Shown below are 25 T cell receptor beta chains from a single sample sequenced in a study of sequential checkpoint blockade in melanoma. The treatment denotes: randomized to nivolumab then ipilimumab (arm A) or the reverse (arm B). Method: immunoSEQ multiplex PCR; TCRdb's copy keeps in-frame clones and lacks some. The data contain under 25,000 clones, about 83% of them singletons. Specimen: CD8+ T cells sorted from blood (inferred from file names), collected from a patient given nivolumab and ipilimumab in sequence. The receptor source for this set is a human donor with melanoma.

CDR3 nucleotide sequence: TGTGCCAGCAGTTTGCGGGCTTCCTACAATGAGCAGTTCTTC. This encodes CASSLRASYNEQFF. J is TRBJ2-1 and V is TRBV27; maybe TRBD2 (5 bases). This CDR3 is built from 14 residues. CDR1 is MNHEY and CDR2 is SMNVEV in the germline V gene (reference sequence). V gave up 3 bases and J gave up 1 base, with 7 bases separating them.

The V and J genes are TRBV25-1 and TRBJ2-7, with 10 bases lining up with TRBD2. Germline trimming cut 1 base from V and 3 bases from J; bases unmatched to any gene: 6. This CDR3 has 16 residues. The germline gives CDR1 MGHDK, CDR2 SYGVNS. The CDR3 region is CASSELRASGSYEQYF. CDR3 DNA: TGTGCCAGCAGTGAATTAAGGGCTAGCGGGAGCTACGAGCAGTACTTC.

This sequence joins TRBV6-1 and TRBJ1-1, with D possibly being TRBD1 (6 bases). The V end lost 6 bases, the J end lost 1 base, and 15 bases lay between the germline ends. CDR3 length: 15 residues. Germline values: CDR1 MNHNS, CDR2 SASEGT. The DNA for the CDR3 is TGTGCCAGCAGGGGCCCGGGACATCGGAACACTGAAGCTTTCTTT. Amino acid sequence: CASRGPGHRNTEAFF.

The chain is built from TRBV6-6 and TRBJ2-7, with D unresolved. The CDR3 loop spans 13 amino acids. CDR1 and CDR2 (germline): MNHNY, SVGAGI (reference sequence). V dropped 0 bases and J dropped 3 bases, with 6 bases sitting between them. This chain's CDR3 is CASSYSESYEQYF. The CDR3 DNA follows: TGTGCCAGCAGTTACTCGGAGAGCTACGAGCAGTACTTC.

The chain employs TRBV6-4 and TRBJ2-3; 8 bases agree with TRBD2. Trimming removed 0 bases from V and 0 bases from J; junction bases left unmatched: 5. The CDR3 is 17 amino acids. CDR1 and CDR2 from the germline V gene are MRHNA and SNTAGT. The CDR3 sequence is CASSDSNERGSTDTQYF. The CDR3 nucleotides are TGTGCCAGCAGTGACTCGAATGAGCGGGGGAGCACAGATACGCAGTATTTT.

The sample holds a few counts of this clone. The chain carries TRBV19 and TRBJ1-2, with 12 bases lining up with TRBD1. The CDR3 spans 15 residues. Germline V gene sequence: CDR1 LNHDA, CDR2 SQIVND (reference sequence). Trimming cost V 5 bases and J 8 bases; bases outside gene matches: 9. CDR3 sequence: CASSSHGTGGSGYTF. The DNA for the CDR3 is TGTGCCAGTAGTTCCCATGGGACAGGGGGCTCCGGCTACACCTTC. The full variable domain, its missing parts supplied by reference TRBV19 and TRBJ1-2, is DGGITQSPKYLFRKEGQNVTLSCEQNLNHDAMYWYRQDPGQGLRLIYYSQIVNDFQKGDIAEGYSVSREKKESFPLTVTSAQKNPTAFYLCASSSHGTGGSGYTFGSGTRLTVV.

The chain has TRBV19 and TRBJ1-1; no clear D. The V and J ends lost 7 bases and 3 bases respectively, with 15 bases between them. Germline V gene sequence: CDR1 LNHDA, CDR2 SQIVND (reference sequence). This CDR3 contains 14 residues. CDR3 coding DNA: TGTGCCAGTAAAGTCAGAGGGTTGGACACTGAAGCTTTCTTT. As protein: CASKVRGLDTEAFF.

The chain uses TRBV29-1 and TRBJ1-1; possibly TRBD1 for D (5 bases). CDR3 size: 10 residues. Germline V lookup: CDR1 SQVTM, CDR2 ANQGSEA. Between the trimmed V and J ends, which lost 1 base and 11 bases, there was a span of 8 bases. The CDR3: CSVEGGEAFF. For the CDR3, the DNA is TGCAGCGTTGAAGGGGGCGAGGCTTTCTTT.

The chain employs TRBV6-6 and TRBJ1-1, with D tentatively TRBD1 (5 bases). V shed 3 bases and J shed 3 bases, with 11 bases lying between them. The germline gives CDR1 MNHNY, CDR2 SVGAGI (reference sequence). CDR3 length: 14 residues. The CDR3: CASSYHRGDTEAFF. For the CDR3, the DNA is TGTGCCAGCAGTTATCACCGGGGGGACACTGAAGCTTTCTTT.

CDR3 amino acids: CASSQAQSNRAGGYTF. As DNA, the CDR3 is TGCGCCAGCAGCCAAGCACAATCCAACAGGGCCGGTGGCTACACCTTC. V and J are TRBV4-1 and TRBJ1-2, with TRBD1 as a possible D gene (6 bases). Germline V gene lookup returns CDR1 MGHRA and CDR2 YSYEKL. CDR3 size: 16 residues. The V end was cut by 1 base, the J end by 7 bases, with 19 bases between.

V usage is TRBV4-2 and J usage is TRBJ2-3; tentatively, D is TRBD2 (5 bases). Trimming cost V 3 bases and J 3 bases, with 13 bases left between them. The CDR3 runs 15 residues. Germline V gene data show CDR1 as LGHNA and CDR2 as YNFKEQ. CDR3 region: CASSHREEETDTQYF. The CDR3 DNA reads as TGTGCCAGCAGCCACCGGGAAGAAGAAACAGATACGCAGTATTTT.

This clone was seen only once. The CDR3 DNA reads as TGTGCCAGCAGTCTCGCCGTGAGCACTGAAGCTTTCTTT. Translating gives CASSLAVSTEAFF. The chain is built from TRBV6-5 and TRBJ1-1; D remains ambiguous. There are 13 residues in the CDR3. CDR1 is MNHEY, CDR2 SVGAGI, per germline. V gave up 5 bases and J gave up 4 bases, with 11 bases separating them.

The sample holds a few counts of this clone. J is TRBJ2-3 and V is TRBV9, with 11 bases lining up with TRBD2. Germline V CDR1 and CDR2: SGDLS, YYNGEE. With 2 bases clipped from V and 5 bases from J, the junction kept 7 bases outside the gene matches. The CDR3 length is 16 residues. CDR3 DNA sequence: TGTGCCAGCAGCGTTTTTAGCGGGAGGGTCGGAGATACGCAGTATTTT. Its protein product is CASSVFSGRVGDTQYF. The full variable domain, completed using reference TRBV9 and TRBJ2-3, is DSGVTQTPKHLITATGQRVTLRCSPRSGDLSVYWYQQSLDQGLQFLIQYYNGEERAKGNILERFSAQQFPDLHSELNLSSLELGDSALYFCASSVFSGRVGDTQYFGPGTRLTVL.

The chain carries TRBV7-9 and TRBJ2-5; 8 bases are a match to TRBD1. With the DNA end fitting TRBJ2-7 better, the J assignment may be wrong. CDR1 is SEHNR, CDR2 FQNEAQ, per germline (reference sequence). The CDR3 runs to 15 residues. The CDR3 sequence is CASRPRTGTIYEQYF. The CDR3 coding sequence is TGTGCCAGCAGACCCCGGACAGGGACGATCTACGAGCAGTACTTC.

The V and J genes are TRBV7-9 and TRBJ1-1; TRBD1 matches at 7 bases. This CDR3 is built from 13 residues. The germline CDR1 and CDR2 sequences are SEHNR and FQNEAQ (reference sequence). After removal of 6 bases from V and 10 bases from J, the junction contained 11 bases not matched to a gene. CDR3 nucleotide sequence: TGTGCCAGCAGATCGGGACAGTCCGAGGGAGCTTTCTTT. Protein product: CASRSGQSEGAFF.

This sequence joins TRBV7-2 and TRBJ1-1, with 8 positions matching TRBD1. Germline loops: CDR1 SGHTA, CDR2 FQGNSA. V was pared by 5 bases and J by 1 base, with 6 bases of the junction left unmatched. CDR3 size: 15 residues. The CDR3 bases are TGTGCCAGCAGCAGGCGGACAGGGAGGAACACTGAAGCTTTCTTT. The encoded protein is CASSRRTGRNTEAFF.

CDR3 bases: TGTGCCAGCGGTACCTTAGCGGGGGCGGGGTATCGCGAGCAGTACTTC. This translates into CASGTLAGAGYREQYF. The chain employs TRBV19 and TRBJ2-5; TRBD2 aligns across 9 bases. The closer fit of TRBJ2-7 to the DNA end suggests the J call may be wrong. This CDR3 spans 16 amino acids. Germline V gene sequence: CDR1 LNHDA, CDR2 SQIVND (reference sequence).

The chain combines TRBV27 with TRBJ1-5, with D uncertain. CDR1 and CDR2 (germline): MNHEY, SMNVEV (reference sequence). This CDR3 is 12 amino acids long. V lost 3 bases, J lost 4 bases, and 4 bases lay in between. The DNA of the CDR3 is TGTGCCAGCAGTTTCCATAATCAGCCCCAGCATTTT. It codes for CASSFHNQPQHF.

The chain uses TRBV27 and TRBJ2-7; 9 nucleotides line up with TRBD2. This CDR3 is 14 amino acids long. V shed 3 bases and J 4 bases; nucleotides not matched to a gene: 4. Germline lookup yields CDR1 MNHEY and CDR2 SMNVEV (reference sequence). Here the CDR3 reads CASSLLAGKYEQYF. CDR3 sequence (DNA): TGTGCCAGCAGTTTGCTAGCGGGAAAATACGAGCAGTACTTC.

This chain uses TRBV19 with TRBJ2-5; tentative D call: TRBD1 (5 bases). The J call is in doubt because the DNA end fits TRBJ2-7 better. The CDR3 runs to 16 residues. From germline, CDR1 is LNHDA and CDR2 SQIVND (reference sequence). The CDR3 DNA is TGTGCCAGTAGTATGGGCGTGGGGCTGGTGTCCTACGAGCAGTACTTC. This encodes CASSMGVGLVSYEQYF.

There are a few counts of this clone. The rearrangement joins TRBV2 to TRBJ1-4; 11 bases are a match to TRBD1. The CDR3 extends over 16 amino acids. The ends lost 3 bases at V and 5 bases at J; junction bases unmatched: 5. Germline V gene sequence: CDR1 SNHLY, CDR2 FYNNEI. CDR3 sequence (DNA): TGTGCCAGCAGTGAGGAGGGGGACAGGGGGAATGAAAAACTGTTTTTT. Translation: CASSEEGDRGNEKLFF.

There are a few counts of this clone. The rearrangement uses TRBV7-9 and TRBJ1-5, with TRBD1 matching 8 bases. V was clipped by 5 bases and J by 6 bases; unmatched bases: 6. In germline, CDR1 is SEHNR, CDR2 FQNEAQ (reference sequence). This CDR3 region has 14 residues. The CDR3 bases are TGTGCCAGCAGCCCTGACAGGGGAGGTCAGCCCCAGCATTTT. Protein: CASSPDRGGQPQHF.

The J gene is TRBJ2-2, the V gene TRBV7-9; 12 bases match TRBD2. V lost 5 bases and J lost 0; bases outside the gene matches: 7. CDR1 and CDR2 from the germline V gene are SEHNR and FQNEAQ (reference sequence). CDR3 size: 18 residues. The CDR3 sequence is CASSPLGLAGANTGELFF. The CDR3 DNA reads TGTGCCAGCAGCCCCTTGGGACTAGCGGGCGCGAACACCGGGGAGCTGTTTTTT.

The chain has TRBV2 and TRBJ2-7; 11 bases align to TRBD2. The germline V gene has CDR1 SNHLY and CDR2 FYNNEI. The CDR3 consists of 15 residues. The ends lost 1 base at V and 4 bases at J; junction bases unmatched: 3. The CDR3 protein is CASSEVLAGGYEQYF. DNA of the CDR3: TGTGCCAGCAGTGAAGTGTTAGCGGGAGGGTACGAGCAGTACTTC.

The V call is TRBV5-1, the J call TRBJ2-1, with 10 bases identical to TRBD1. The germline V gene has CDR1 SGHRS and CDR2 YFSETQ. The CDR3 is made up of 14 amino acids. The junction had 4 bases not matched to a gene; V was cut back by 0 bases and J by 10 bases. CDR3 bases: TGCGCCAGCAGCTTGGGACAGGGGGCTGTGGAGCAGTTCTTC. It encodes CASSLGQGAVEQFF.